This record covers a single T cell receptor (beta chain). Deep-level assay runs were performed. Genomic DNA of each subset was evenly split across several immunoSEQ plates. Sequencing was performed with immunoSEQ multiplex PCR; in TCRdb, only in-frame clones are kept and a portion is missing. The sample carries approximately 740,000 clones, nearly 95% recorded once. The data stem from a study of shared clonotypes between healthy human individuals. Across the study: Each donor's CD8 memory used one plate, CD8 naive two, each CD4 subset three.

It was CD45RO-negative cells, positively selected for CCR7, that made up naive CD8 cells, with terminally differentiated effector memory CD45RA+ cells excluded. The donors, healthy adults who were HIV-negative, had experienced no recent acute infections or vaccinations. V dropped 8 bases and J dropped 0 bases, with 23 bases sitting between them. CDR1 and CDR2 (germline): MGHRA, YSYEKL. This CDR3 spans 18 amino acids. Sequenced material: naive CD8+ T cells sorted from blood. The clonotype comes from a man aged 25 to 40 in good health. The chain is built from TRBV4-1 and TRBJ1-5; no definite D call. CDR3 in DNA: TGCGCCAGCGGAACGTCCTTGAGGGTCGAAATTAGCAATCAGCCCCAGCATTTT. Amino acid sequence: CASGTSLRVEISNQPQHF.